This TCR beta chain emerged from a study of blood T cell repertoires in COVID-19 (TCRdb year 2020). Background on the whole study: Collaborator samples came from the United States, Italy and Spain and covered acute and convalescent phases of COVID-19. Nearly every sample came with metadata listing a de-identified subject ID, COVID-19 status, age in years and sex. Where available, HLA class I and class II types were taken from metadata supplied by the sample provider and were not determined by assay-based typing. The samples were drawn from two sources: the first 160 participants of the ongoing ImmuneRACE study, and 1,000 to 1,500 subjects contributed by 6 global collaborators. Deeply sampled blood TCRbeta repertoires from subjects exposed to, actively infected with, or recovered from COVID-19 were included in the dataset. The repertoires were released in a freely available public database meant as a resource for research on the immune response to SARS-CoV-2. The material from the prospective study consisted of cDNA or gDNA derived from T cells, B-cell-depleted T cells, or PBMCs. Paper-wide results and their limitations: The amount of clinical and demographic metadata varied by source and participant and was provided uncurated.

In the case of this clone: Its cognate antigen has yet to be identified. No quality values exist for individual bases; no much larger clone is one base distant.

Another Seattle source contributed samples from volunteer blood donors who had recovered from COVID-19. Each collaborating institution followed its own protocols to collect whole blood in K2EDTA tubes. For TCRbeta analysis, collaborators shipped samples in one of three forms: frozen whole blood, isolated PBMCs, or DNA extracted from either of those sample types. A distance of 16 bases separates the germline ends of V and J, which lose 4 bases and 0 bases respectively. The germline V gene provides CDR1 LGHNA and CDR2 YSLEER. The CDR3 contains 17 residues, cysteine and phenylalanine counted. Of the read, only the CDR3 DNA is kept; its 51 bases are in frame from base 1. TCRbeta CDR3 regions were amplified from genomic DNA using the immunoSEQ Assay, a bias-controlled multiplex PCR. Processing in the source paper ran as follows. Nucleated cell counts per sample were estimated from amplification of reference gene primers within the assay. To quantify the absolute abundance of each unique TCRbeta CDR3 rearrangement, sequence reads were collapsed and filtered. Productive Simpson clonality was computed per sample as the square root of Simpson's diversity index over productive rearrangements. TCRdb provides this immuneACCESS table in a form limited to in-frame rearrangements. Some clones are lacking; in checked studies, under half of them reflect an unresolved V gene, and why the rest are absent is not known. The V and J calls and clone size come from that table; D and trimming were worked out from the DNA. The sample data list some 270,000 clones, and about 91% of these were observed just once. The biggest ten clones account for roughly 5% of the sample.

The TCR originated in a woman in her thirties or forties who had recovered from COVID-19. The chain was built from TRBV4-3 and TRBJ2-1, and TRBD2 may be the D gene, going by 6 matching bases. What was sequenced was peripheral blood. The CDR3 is CASSPRDLPFSYNEQFF. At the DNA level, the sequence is TGCGCCAGCAGCCCCCGGGACTTACCATTCTCCTACAATGAGCAGTTCTTC.